These 29 T cell receptor beta chains originate from one sample sequenced in a study of OX40 agonist ivuxolimab in advanced cancers. Repertoires were generated with immunoSEQ multiplex PCR, while TCRdb's copy carries only in-frame clones and drops some. Of some 80,000 clones in the sample, roughly 84% were seen once. Sample: CD4+ or CD8+ T cells sorted from blood, taken in a trial of the OX40 agonist ivuxolimab. The receptors stem from an adult with an advanced solid tumor such as melanoma, head and neck, liver or kidney cancer.

J is TRBJ1-2 and V is TRBV29-1; TRBD1 agrees at 8 bases. The length of the CDR3 is 15 residues. After removal of 0 bases from V and 2 bases from J, the junction contained 5 bases not matched to a gene. Germline CDR1 SQVTM, CDR2 ANQGSEA. The CDR3 sequence: CSVEDKDRANYGYTF. The DNA of the CDR3 is TGCAGCGTTGAAGATAAGGACAGGGCGAACTATGGCTACACCTTC. The full variable domain, its missing parts supplied by reference TRBV29-1 and TRBJ1-2, is SAVISQKPSRDICQRGTSLTIQCQVDSQVTMMFWYRQQPGQSLTLIATANQGSEATYESGFVIDKFPISRPNLTFSTLTVSNMSPEDSSIYLCSVEDKDRANYGYTFGSGTRLTVV.

The gene calls are TRBV30 and TRBJ2-5; D is perhaps TRBD1 (6 bases). Germline CDR1 is GTSNPN and CDR2 is SVGIG (reference sequence). Trimming shortened V by 7 bases and J by 2 bases, and 11 bases separated the two germline ends. The CDR3 consists of 12 residues. The CDR3 DNA is TGTGCCTCCCAGGGGAGTCAAGAGACCCAGTACTTC. It specifies CASQGSQETQYF.

This chain links TRBV18 with TRBJ1-1; 8 bases agree with TRBD1. The CDR3 loop spans 18 amino acids. Germline values: CDR1 KGHSH, CDR2 LQKENI. Losses at the gene ends were 3 bases for V and 1 base for J; bases not matched to a gene: 13. The CDR3 spells CASSPQGRDRTGNTEAFF. In DNA form, the CDR3 reads TGTGCCAGCTCACCTCAAGGCCGGGACAGGACGGGGAACACTGAAGCTTTCTTT.

The chain joins TRBV10-2 to TRBJ1-6; D gene ambiguous. The V gene lost 2 bases and the J gene lost 9 bases, with 8 bases spanning the gap. The CDR3 has 13 amino acids. From germline, CDR1 is WSHSY and CDR2 SAAADI. The DNA for the CDR3 is TGCGCCAGCAGTGAGAACGGTGGTTCACCCCTCCACTTT. Its protein product is CASSENGGSPLHF.

The chain employs TRBV18 and TRBJ1-2; D is unresolved. The V and J ends lost 2 bases and 4 bases respectively, with 11 bases between them. The length of the CDR3 is 14 residues. CDR1 KGHSH and CDR2 LQKENI come from the germline V gene. The CDR3 DNA reads TGTGCCAGCTCACCAGGGTCGGTTGGCTATGGCTACACCTTC. Its protein is CASSPGSVGYGYTF.

The chain is built from TRBV5-1 and TRBJ1-4; TRBD1 matches at 10 bases. The CDR3 sequence is 15 residues long. CDR1 and CDR2 from the germline V gene are SGHRS and YFSETQ. J lost 7 bases, V lost 4 bases, and 7 bases had no gene match. CDR3 coding DNA: TGCGCCAGCAGCCGGACAGGGGGGTTGGGTGAAAAACTGTTTTTT. Translating gives CASSRTGGLGEKLFF.

The chain recombines TRBV5-1 with TRBJ2-7, with 7 bases matching TRBD2. The CDR3 consists of 14 residues. Germline lookup yields CDR1 SGHRS and CDR2 YFSETQ. The V segment lost 0 bases and the J segment 3 bases; nucleotides outside the gene matches: 3. The DNA for the CDR3 is TGCGCCAGCAGCTTGGTGCGGGGGAGCTACGAGCAGTACTTC. This encodes CASSLVRGSYEQYF.

This chain uses TRBV5-1 with TRBJ2-7; perhaps TRBD2 as D (6 bases). The CDR3 loop spans 14 amino acids. Trimming removed 4 bases at V and 4 bases at J, with 15 bases between. Germline values: CDR1 SGHRS, CDR2 YFSETQ. This chain's CDR3 is CASSLRLESYEQYF. The CDR3 DNA follows: TGCGCCAGCAGCCTACGACTAGAAAGTTACGAGCAGTACTTC. The full variable domain, with the rest looked up from reference TRBV5-1 and TRBJ2-7, is KAGVTQTPRYLIKTRGQQVTLSCSPISGHRSVSWYQQTPGQGLQFLFEYFSETQRNKGNFPGRFSGRQFSNSRSEMNVSTLELGDSALYLCASSLRLESYEQYFGPGTRLTVT.

The chain combines TRBV12-2 with TRBJ2-1; the table's D call TRBD2 went unverified against the DNA. TRBV12-2 is recorded as a pseudogene. The CDR3 is 15 amino acids. CDR3 sequence (DNA): TGTGCAAGTCGCTTAGTGGGACTACTGGTCGATGAGCAGTTCTTC. Residues: CASRLVGLLVDEQFF.

The chain combines TRBV30 with TRBJ2-4, with TRBD2 identical over 11 bases. This CDR3 comprises 16 residues. The junction had 5 bases not matched to a gene; V was cut back by 4 bases and J by 0 bases. Germline values: CDR1 GTSNPN, CDR2 SVGIG (reference sequence). The CDR3 region is CAWTSGRTLAKNIQYF. The CDR3 bases are TGTGCCTGGACTAGCGGGAGGACACTAGCCAAAAACATTCAGTACTTC.

The V and J genes are TRBV30 and TRBJ2-7; the match to TRBD1 covers 11 bases. The germline V gene encodes CDR1 GTSNPN and CDR2 SVGIG (reference sequence). The trim removed 3 bases at V and 4 bases at J, leaving 8 bases unmatched. CDR3 length: 15 residues. The DNA for the CDR3 is TGTGCCTGGAGGCCGGGACAGGGGGGGTTTTACGAGCAGTACTTC. It translates to CAWRPGQGGFYEQYF.

The V call is TRBV5-6, the J call TRBJ2-1, with D possibly TRBD2 on 6 matching bases. Germline V gene sequence: CDR1 SGHDT, CDR2 YYEEEE. This CDR3 is built from 15 residues. V lost 0 bases and J lost 6, with 13 bases in between. In DNA, the CDR3 is TGTGCCAGCAGCTTGGAACCGGGAGCAGGCAATGAGCAGTTCTTC. This gives the protein CASSLEPGAGNEQFF.

The chain recombines TRBV19 with TRBJ1-2, with D possibly being TRBD1 (5 bases). There are 14 residues in the CDR3. Per germline, CDR1 LNHDA and CDR2 SQIVND (reference sequence). The V end lost 3 bases, the J end lost 3 bases, and 11 bases lay between the germline ends. The CDR3 nucleotides are TGTGCCAGTAGTATTCCCCTAGGGGACTATGGCTACACCTTC. Its protein is CASSIPLGDYGYTF. Supplemented by reference TRBV19 and TRBJ1-2, the full variable domain reads DGGITQSPKYLFRKEGQNVTLSCEQNLNHDAMYWYRQDPGQGLRLIYYSQIVNDFQKGDIAEGYSVSREKKESFPLTVTSAQKNPTAFYLCASSIPLGDYGYTFGSGTRLTVV.

The chain joins TRBV5-1 to TRBJ2-3, with D tentatively TRBD2 (6 bases). With 4 bases removed from V and 3 bases from J, the gap between germline ends came to 18 bases. Germline V gene lookup returns CDR1 SGHRS and CDR2 YFSETQ. The CDR3 spans 16 residues. DNA of the CDR3: TGCGCCAGCAGCCTTGACTCCCCGGGGGTTACAGATACGCAGTATTTT. It specifies CASSLDSPGVTDTQYF.

The CDR3 region is CASSLATRRTDTQYF. In DNA form, the CDR3 reads TGCGCCAGCAGCTTGGCCACGCGGAGGACAGATACGCAGTATTTT. The V gene is TRBV5-1, the J gene TRBJ2-3; TRBD2 is a possible D gene (5 bases). V dropped 0 bases and J dropped 3 bases, with 11 bases sitting between them. Germline CDR1 reads SGHRS; CDR2 reads YFSETQ. The CDR3 sequence is 15 residues long.

This chain links TRBV5-5 with TRBJ1-2, with unresolved D. With 1 base removed from V and 4 bases from J, the gap between germline ends came to 8 bases. There are 13 residues in the CDR3. Germline lookup yields CDR1 SGHKS and CDR2 YYEKEE (reference sequence). The CDR3 loop reads CASSLSILYGYTF. For the CDR3, the DNA is TGTGCCAGCAGCTTGTCGATTCTCTATGGCTACACCTTC. The whole variable domain, remainder taken from reference TRBV5-5 and TRBJ1-2, is DAGVTQSPTHLIKTRGQQVTLRCSPISGHKSVSWYQQVLGQGPQFIFQYYEKEERGRGNFPDRFSARQFPNYSSELNVNALLLGDSALYLCASSLSILYGYTFGSGTRLTVV.

J is TRBJ2-1 and V is TRBV5-4, with TRBD2 identical over 10 bases. Germline loops: CDR1 SGHNT, CDR2 YYREEE (reference sequence). Trimming removed 0 bases from V and 13 bases from J; junction bases left unmatched: 10. This CDR3 has 15 residues. CDR3 residues: CASSLEQRGGQGQFF. CDR3 in DNA: TGTGCCAGCAGCTTGGAGCAGCGGGGGGGCCAAGGACAGTTCTTC.

The J gene is TRBJ1-2, the V gene TRBV29-1; possibly TRBD1 for D (5 bases). The CDR3 extends over 14 amino acids. From germline, CDR1 is SQVTM and CDR2 ANQGSEA. Trimming pared 6 bases from V and 1 base from J, leaving 15 bases between. CDR3 nucleotides: TGCAGCGTCTACCCTAACCAGGGTAACTATGGCTACACCTTC. Protein product: CSVYPNQGNYGYTF.

This clone has just one count. V and J are TRBV25-1 and TRBJ2-1; D unresolved. Germline CDR1 reads MGHDK; CDR2 reads SYGVNS. This CDR3 spans 13 amino acids. Trimming took off 4 bases at V and 9 bases at J, with 13 bases between the two ends. CDR3 sequence: CASSVPPLAEQFF. CDR3 coding DNA: TGTGCCAGCAGTGTCCCCCCCTTAGCTGAGCAGTTCTTC. Full variable domain (outside the CDR3, taken from reference TRBV25-1 and TRBJ2-1): EADIYQTPRYLVIGTGKKITLECSQTMGHDKMYWYQQDPGMELHLIHYSYGVNSTEKGDLSSESTVSRIRTEHFPLTLESARPSHTSQYLCASSVPPLAEQFFGPGTRLTVL.

This chain links TRBV27 with TRBJ2-3, with 10 bases that match TRBD2. This CDR3 is 17 amino acids long. Germline V CDR1 and CDR2: MNHEY, SMNVEV (reference sequence). V gave up 1 base and J gave up 0 bases; unmatched junction bases: 4. The CDR3, as DNA: TGTGCCAGCAGTTTATTAGCGGGAGGCCTGAGCACAGATACGCAGTATTTT. Amino acid sequence: CASSLLAGGLSTDTQYF.

The rearrangement uses TRBV7-2 and TRBJ2-2; 7 bases map to TRBD1. V shed 7 bases and J 0 bases; nucleotides not matched to a gene: 5. CDR3 size: 15 residues. Germline CDR1 and CDR2: SGHTA and FQGNSA. In DNA form, the CDR3 reads TGTGCCAGCAACCACGGGACAGCGAACACCGGGGAGCTGTTTTTT. Protein product: CASNHGTANTGELFF.

The V gene is TRBV29-1, the J gene TRBJ2-7; D possibly corresponds to TRBD1 (5 bases). The CDR3 is 14 amino acids. Trimming removed 3 bases at V and 2 bases at J, with 14 bases between. Looked up from germline, CDR1 is SQVTM and CDR2 is ANQGSEA. The CDR3 loop reads CSVDTGKGTYEQYF. CDR3 bases: TGCAGCGTTGATACAGGCAAGGGAACCTACGAGCAGTACTTC.

The V gene is TRBV7-2, the J gene TRBJ2-7; D gene uncertain. Trimming took off 1 base at V and 2 bases at J, with 9 bases between the two ends. CDR3 length: 14 amino acids. Per germline, CDR1 SGHTA and CDR2 FQGNSA. The CDR3 is CASSLGHSTYEQYF. CDR3 in DNA: TGTGCCAGCAGCTTAGGACACAGCACCTACGAGCAGTACTTC. Drawing the rest from reference TRBV7-2 and TRBJ2-7, the complete variable domain is GAGVSQSPSNKVTEKGKDVELRCDPISGHTALYWYRQSLGQGLEFLIYFQGNSAPDKSGLPSDRFSAERTGGSVSTLTIQRTQQEDSAVYLCASSLGHSTYEQYFGPGTRLTVT.

This clone was observed a few times. The rearrangement joins TRBV6-1 to TRBJ1-5; tentatively, D is TRBD1 (6 bases). V was cut by 7 bases and J by 6 bases, with 19 bases left in between. In germline, CDR1 is MNHNS, CDR2 SASEGT. The CDR3 extends over 15 amino acids. The CDR3 DNA reads TGTGCCAGCATGATGGGGGCCCGGCGTGGTCAGCCCCAGCATTTT. It translates to CASMMGARRGQPQHF.

The chain has TRBV23-1 and TRBJ1-1; the match to TRBD1 covers 10 bases. TRBV23-1 is annotated as an ORF whose role is uncertain. V gave up 0 bases and J gave up 0 bases; unmatched junction bases: 4. The CDR3 sequence is 17 residues long. The CDR3 spells CASSQSRDRGMNTEAFF. CDR3 nucleotides: TGCGCCAGCAGTCAATCCCGGGACAGGGGAATGAACACTGAAGCTTTCTTT.

In this sample, this clone turned up a few times. The V gene is TRBV15, the J gene TRBJ1-1, with D tentatively TRBD1 (5 bases). V dropped 3 bases and J dropped 13 bases, with 18 bases sitting between them. CDR1 is LNHNV, CDR2 YYDKDF, per germline (reference sequence). This CDR3 has 13 amino acids. The CDR3 region has the DNA TGTGCCACCAGCAGTGTGATCGGGACCGAGGATTTCTTT. It translates to CATSSVIGTEDFF.

The rearrangement links TRBV9 to TRBJ2-1; D is unresolved. V was pared by 4 bases and J by 3 bases, with 23 bases between. Per germline, CDR1 SGDLS and CDR2 YYNGEE. This CDR3 is built from 18 residues. CDR3 in DNA: TGTGCCAGCAGCCCCCGAGACGAGCGCACCCTTTTCTACAATGAGCAGTTCTTC. As protein: CASSPRDERTLFYNEQFF.

The rearrangement uses TRBV19 and TRBJ1-4; no reliable D call. The CDR3 has 13 residues. The germline gives CDR1 LNHDA, CDR2 SQIVND (reference sequence). The germline V and J ends were trimmed by 3 bases and 3 bases, with 5 bases remaining between them. The CDR3 sequence is CASSIQPNEKLFF. The CDR3 DNA reads TGTGCCAGTAGTATTCAGCCTAATGAAAAACTGTTTTTT.

The rearrangement links TRBV18 to TRBJ1-6, with 8 bases lining up with TRBD1. CDR3 length: 17 residues. V gave up 5 bases and J gave up 4 bases; unmatched junction bases: 10. The germline V gene has CDR1 KGHSH and CDR2 LQKENI. CDR3 sequence (DNA): TGTGCCAGCTCAAGAGAGAGACAGGGGCCTTATAATTCACCCCTCCACTTT. Translating it yields CASSRERQGPYNSPLHF.